Sequencing of this TCR beta chain was carried out in a study of regulatory T cells in long-lasting Graves disease. At least ten counts were recorded for this clonotype. What it binds is unknown. Germline CDR1 SGHTA, CDR2 FQGNSA. V was pared by 4 bases and J by 5 bases, with 16 bases of the junction left unmatched. The CDR3 is 19 residues long. The study's findings and limits: Study was limited to peripheral blood, excluding thyroid tissue.

Arm-PCR of CDR3 regions with iRepertoire HTBI primers generated TCR beta libraries. TCRdb recomputed calls from the multiplex PCR reads with MiXCR, one row per CDR3 protein. The table has some 500,000 distinct CDR3 sequences, roughly 14% seen once; the top ten hold roughly a tenth. Time point here: newly diagnosed GD, antithyroid drugs for less than 3 months. Following extraction of RNA from PBMCs, that RNA was used to make the TCR library. These records were also assigned to another study, of T cells in Graves' hyperthyroidism and ophthalmopathy.

The source is a man between 25 and 39 years old with Graves disease. Source: peripheral blood mononuclear cells (PBMCs), taken at new diagnosis, from a patient treated with antithyroid drugs. The chain is built from TRBV7-2 and TRBJ2-1, with 11 nucleotides matching TRBD2. The CDR3: CASSSDFRLAGLPHNEQFF. CDR3 DNA: TGTGCCAGCAGCTCCGATTTCCGACTAGCGGGACTTCCCCACAATGAGCAGTTCTTC.